These T cell receptor beta chains were read from a single sample in a study of a mutant IDH1 vaccine in newly diagnosed glioma. These receptors lack a known antigen. The assay was immunoSEQ multiplex PCR, and TCRdb's table has in-frame clones only and misses some. The repertoire holds around 50,000 clones, approximately 88% seen once, with approximately 4.6% in the top ten. Sample: PBMCs, taken from a glioma patient whose treatment included an IDH1 peptide vaccine. The receptor set was obtained from a woman aged 25 to 39 with glioma. Some clones in this sample may be carry-over from other donors' samples. CDR3s include the opening cysteine and the closing phenylalanine or tryptophan. The D gene is left open where the match is weak. Size tells how often a clone was seen (once, few, many) or the class of an expanded clone, and some rows leave it out.

CDR3aa: CAITGTAGNEQYF
CDR3nt: TGTGCCATCACCGGGACAGCGGGTAACGAGCAGTACTTC
d_gene: -
abundance: -
v_gene: TRBV10-3
j_gene: TRBJ2-7

CDR3aa: CASSGGGTEAFF
CDR3nt: TGCGCCAGCAGTGGAGGAGGTACTGAAGCTTTCTTT
d_gene: -
abundance: few
v_gene: TRBV10-1
j_gene: TRBJ1-1

CDR3aa: CAWSGTSSYNEQFF
CDR3nt: TGTGCCTGGAGTGGGACTAGCTCCTACAATGAGCAGTTCTTC
d_gene: TRBD2
abundance: -
v_gene: TRBV30
j_gene: TRBJ2-1

CDR3aa: CASNGVATNTGELFF
CDR3nt: TGTGCCAGCAACGGGGTAGCGACGAACACCGGGGAGCTGTTTTTT
d_gene: -
abundance: -
v_gene: TRBV2
j_gene: TRBJ2-2

CDR3aa: CASSEARNREEAFF
CDR3nt: TGTGCCAGCAGTGAAGCGCGGAACAGGGAAGAAGCTTTCTTT
d_gene: -
abundance: -
v_gene: TRBV6-1
j_gene: TRBJ1-1

CDR3aa: CASSSGHYNEQFF
CDR3nt: TGTGCCAGCAGCTCGGGACACTACAATGAGCAGTTCTTC
d_gene: -
abundance: -
v_gene: TRBV7-9
j_gene: TRBJ2-1

CDR3aa: CASSQGLMGGRSSYEQYF
CDR3nt: TGCGCCAGCAGCCAAGGACTGATGGGTGGACGGAGCTCCTACGAGCAGTACTTC
d_gene: -
abundance: -
v_gene: TRBV4-1
j_gene: TRBJ2-7

CDR3aa: CAWRRVALGTEAFF
CDR3nt: TGTGCCTGGAGGCGGGTAGCACTAGGCACTGAAGCTTTCTTT
d_gene: -
abundance: few
v_gene: TRBV30
j_gene: TRBJ1-1

CDR3aa: CASSEYVGSYEQYF
CDR3nt: TGTGCCAGCAGTGAATACGTGGGTTCCTACGAGCAGTACTTC
d_gene: -
abundance: -
v_gene: TRBV6-4
j_gene: TRBJ2-7

CDR3aa: CASSDRVGMTEAFF
CDR3nt: TGTGCCAGCAGCGATCGGGTGGGAATGACTGAAGCTTTCTTT
d_gene: -
abundance: -
v_gene: TRBV7-8
j_gene: TRBJ1-1

CDR3aa: CASSEYSARSNEQFF
CDR3nt: TGTGCCAGCAGTGAATACAGCGCTAGGTCCAATGAGCAGTTCTTC
d_gene: -
abundance: -
v_gene: TRBV25-1
j_gene: TRBJ2-1

CDR3aa: CASSQDGQGENTEAFF
CDR3nt: TGTGCCAGCAGCCAAGACGGACAGGGGGAGAACACTGAAGCTTTCTTT
d_gene: TRBD1
abundance: few
v_gene: TRBV4-2
j_gene: TRBJ1-1

CDR3aa: CASSPGGGLYEQYF
CDR3nt: TGTGCCAGCAGTCCCGGGGGGGGACTGTACGAGCAGTACTTC
d_gene: TRBD2
abundance: -
v_gene: TRBV6-6
j_gene: TRBJ2-7

CDR3aa: CAWSPGLSNQPQHF
CDR3nt: TGTGCCTGGAGTCCGGGACTAAGCAATCAGCCCCAGCATTTT
d_gene: -
abundance: few
v_gene: TRBV30
j_gene: TRBJ1-5

CDR3aa: CASSAEVGNTEAFF
CDR3nt: TGTGCCAGCAGTGCGGAGGTCGGGAACACTGAAGCTTTCTTT
d_gene: -
abundance: -
v_gene: TRBV6-1
j_gene: TRBJ1-1

CDR3aa: CASSERPGQISTNEQFF
CDR3nt: TGCGCCAGCAGTGAGAGACCCGGACAGATATCTACAAATGAGCAGTTCTTC
d_gene: -
abundance: -
v_gene: TRBV10-1
j_gene: TRBJ2-1

CDR3aa: CAWKQSSLFDEQFF
CDR3nt: TGTGCCTGGAAACAGTCTAGTCTGTTCGATGAGCAGTTCTTC
d_gene: -
abundance: -
v_gene: TRBV30
j_gene: TRBJ2-1

CDR3aa: CASSLGPGAPEAFF
CDR3nt: TGTGCCAGCAGCTTGGGCCCGGGGGCCCCCGAAGCTTTCTTT
d_gene: -
abundance: -
v_gene: TRBV5-6
j_gene: TRBJ1-1

CDR3aa: CASSLGNEQFF
CDR3nt: TGTGCCAGCAGCTTAGGCAATGAGCAGTTCTTC
d_gene: -
abundance: -
v_gene: TRBV11-3
j_gene: TRBJ2-1

CDR3aa: CAWSLVGGTEAFF
CDR3nt: TGTGCCTGGAGTTTGGTGGGTGGCACTGAAGCTTTCTTT
d_gene: -
abundance: -
v_gene: TRBV30
j_gene: TRBJ1-1

CDR3aa: CASSPRDRLGSQPQHF
CDR3nt: TGTGCCAGTAGTCCCAGGGACAGGCTGGGGTCTCAGCCCCAGCATTTT
d_gene: TRBD1
abundance: -
v_gene: TRBV19
j_gene: TRBJ1-5

CDR3aa: CASSSGISYEQYF
CDR3nt: TGTGCCAGCTCATCAGGGATTTCCTACGAGCAGTACTTC
d_gene: -
abundance: -
v_gene: TRBV18
j_gene: TRBJ2-7

CDR3aa: CASSLGGEKLFF
CDR3nt: TGCGCCAGCAGCTTGGGAGGCGAAAAACTGTTTTTT
d_gene: -
abundance: -
v_gene: TRBV5-1
j_gene: TRBJ1-4

CDR3aa: CASSGGQGFYGYTF
CDR3nt: TGTGCCAGCAGTGGGGGACAGGGTTTCTATGGCTACACCTTC
d_gene: TRBD1
abundance: -
v_gene: TRBV2
j_gene: TRBJ1-2

CDR3aa: CAWSVWGRQAGSGNTIYF
CDR3nt: TGTGCCTGGAGTGTGTGGGGGAGACAGGCCGGCTCTGGAAACACCATATATTTT
d_gene: -
abundance: -
v_gene: TRBV30
j_gene: TRBJ1-3

CDR3aa: CASSIWDRANTEAFF
CDR3nt: TGTGCCAGTAGTATTTGGGACAGGGCGAACACTGAAGCTTTCTTT
d_gene: TRBD1
abundance: -
v_gene: TRBV19
j_gene: TRBJ1-1

CDR3aa: CASSQPDRGPITGELFF
CDR3nt: TGCGCCAGCAGCCAGCCGGACAGGGGACCTATCACCGGGGAGCTGTTTTTT
d_gene: TRBD1
abundance: -
v_gene: TRBV4-1
j_gene: TRBJ2-2

CDR3aa: CATSRAGAGNTEAFF
CDR3nt: TGTGCCACCAGCAGGGCCGGGGCAGGCAACACTGAAGCTTTCTTT
d_gene: -
abundance: -
v_gene: TRBV15
j_gene: TRBJ1-1

CDR3aa: CASSPRVRTTGEQYF
CDR3nt: TGCGCCAGCAGCCCGAGGGTTAGGACCACCGGAGAGCAGTACTTC
d_gene: -
abundance: -
v_gene: TRBV5-1
j_gene: TRBJ2-7

CDR3aa: CASNRGLAGRGNTGELFF
CDR3nt: TGCGCCAGCAATCGGGGACTAGCGGGACGGGGAAACACCGGGGAGCTGTTTTTT
d_gene: TRBD2
abundance: -
v_gene: TRBV23-1
j_gene: TRBJ2-2

CDR3aa: CAGPDRNTEAFF
CDR3nt: TGTGCCGGACCCGACAGGAACACTGAAGCTTTCTTT
d_gene: -
abundance: few
v_gene: TRBV2
j_gene: TRBJ1-1

CDR3aa: CASSGGTGELFF
CDR3nt: TGTGCCAGCAGTGGGGGGACCGGGGAGCTGTTTTTT
d_gene: -
abundance: -
v_gene: TRBV6-4
j_gene: TRBJ2-2

CDR3aa: CASSVRRGTEAFF
CDR3nt: TGTGCCAGCAGCGTAAGAAGAGGGACTGAAGCTTTCTTT
d_gene: -
abundance: once
v_gene: TRBV9
j_gene: TRBJ1-1

CDR3aa: CASSLEGIHEQYF
CDR3nt: TGTGCCAGCAGCCTAGAGGGGATCCACGAGCAGTACTTC
d_gene: -
abundance: -
v_gene: TRBV9
j_gene: TRBJ2-7

CDR3aa: CASSPTSGPSYEQYF
CDR3nt: TGTGCCAGCTCACCGACTAGCGGGCCATCCTACGAGCAGTACTTC
d_gene: TRBD2
abundance: -
v_gene: TRBV18
j_gene: TRBJ2-7

CDR3aa: CASSMGGGQGYEQYF
CDR3nt: TGTGCCAGTAGTATGGGAGGTGGACAGGGCTACGAGCAGTACTTC
d_gene: TRBD1
abundance: -
v_gene: TRBV19
j_gene: TRBJ2-7

CDR3aa: CASSYLVAAPYNEQFF
CDR3nt: TGTGCCAGCAGTTACTTGGTAGCGGCCCCCTACAATGAGCAGTTCTTC
d_gene: -
abundance: -
v_gene: TRBV6-5
j_gene: TRBJ2-1

CDR3aa: CASSQGGGTALTDTQYF
CDR3nt: TGCGCCAGCAGCCAAGGAGGAGGGACTGCCCTCACAGATACGCAGTATTTT
d_gene: -
abundance: -
v_gene: TRBV4-1
j_gene: TRBJ2-3

CDR3aa: CASSPPGTSGANTGELFF
CDR3nt: TGTGCCAGCTCACCTCCCGGGACTAGCGGAGCGAACACCGGGGAGCTGTTTTTT
d_gene: TRBD2
abundance: -
v_gene: TRBV18
j_gene: TRBJ2-2

CDR3aa: CAFTRTGREGYTF
CDR3nt: TGTGCCTTCACCCGGACAGGCCGGGAGGGCTACACCTTC
d_gene: TRBD1
abundance: -
v_gene: TRBV5-8
j_gene: TRBJ1-2

CDR3aa: CASSLSQGRTAEGYTF
CDR3nt: TGTGCCAGCAGTTTATCCCAGGGCAGGACCGCCGAGGGCTACACCTTC
d_gene: -
abundance: -
v_gene: TRBV27
j_gene: TRBJ1-2

CDR3aa: CSARAGPGYTF
CDR3nt: TGCAGTGCTAGAGCCGGGCCTGGCTACACCTTC
d_gene: -
abundance: medium-sized
v_gene: TRBV20-1
j_gene: TRBJ1-2

CDR3aa: CASSYSAANYGYTF
CDR3nt: TGTGCCAGCAGTTACTCTGCAGCTAACTATGGCTACACCTTC
d_gene: -
abundance: -
v_gene: TRBV6-5
j_gene: TRBJ1-2

CDR3aa: CASSRGTYEQYF
CDR3nt: TGTGCCAGTAGCCGGGGAACCTACGAGCAGTACTTC
d_gene: -
abundance: -
v_gene: TRBV19
j_gene: TRBJ2-7

CDR3aa: CASSQLGGTEAFF
CDR3nt: TGTGCCAGCAGCCAACTGGGAGGGACTGAAGCTTTCTTT
d_gene: -
abundance: -
v_gene: TRBV14
j_gene: TRBJ1-1

CDR3aa: CASSLTDRLDFYEQYF
CDR3nt: TGTGCCAGCAGCTTAACCGACAGGTTGGATTTCTACGAGCAGTACTTC
d_gene: -
abundance: -
v_gene: TRBV11-2
j_gene: TRBJ2-7

CDR3aa: CASSGQGASYGYTF
CDR3nt: TGTGCCAGCAGTGGACAGGGGGCTTCCTATGGCTACACCTTC
d_gene: TRBD1
abundance: -
v_gene: TRBV6-5
j_gene: TRBJ1-2

CDR3aa: CTSSPLPPGGRAYNEQFF
CDR3nt: TGCACCAGCAGCCCTCTGCCCCCCGGAGGGAGAGCCTACAATGAGCAGTTCTTC
d_gene: -
abundance: -
v_gene: TRBV1
j_gene: TRBJ2-1

CDR3aa: CASSPPNYRGEAFF
CDR3nt: TGTGCCAGCAGCCCACCCAATTACAGGGGTGAAGCTTTCTTT
d_gene: TRBD1
abundance: -
v_gene: TRBV5-6
j_gene: TRBJ1-1

CDR3aa: CASTWGGQGAAKNIQYF
CDR3nt: TGTGCCAGCACCTGGGGGGGACAGGGCGCTGCCAAAAACATTCAGTACTTC
d_gene: TRBD1
abundance: once
v_gene: TRBV7-9
j_gene: TRBJ2-4

CDR3aa: CASTRTRFWGGEAFF
CDR3nt: TGTGCCAGCACCCGTACCCGATTTTGGGGGGGTGAAGCTTTCTTT
d_gene: -
abundance: -
v_gene: TRBV27
j_gene: TRBJ1-1

CDR3aa: CSVELTGCVQYF
CDR3nt: TGCAGCGTTGAGTTGACAGGGTGTGTGCAGTACTTC
d_gene: TRBD1
abundance: -
v_gene: TRBV29-1
j_gene: TRBJ2-7

CDR3aa: CASSITRTGDDGYTF
CDR3nt: TGTGCCAGTAGTATCACTCGGACAGGGGATGATGGCTACACCTTC
d_gene: TRBD1
abundance: few
v_gene: TRBV19
j_gene: TRBJ1-2

CDR3aa: CASSERSGANVLTF
CDR3nt: TGTGCCAGCAGTGAAAGGTCTGGGGCCAACGTCCTGACTTTC
d_gene: -
abundance: -
v_gene: TRBV2
j_gene: TRBJ2-6

CDR3aa: CASSTLPGPYEQYF
CDR3nt: TGTGCCAGCAGTACCCTGCCGGGCCCCTACGAGCAGTACTTC
d_gene: -
abundance: once
v_gene: TRBV2
j_gene: TRBJ2-7